These T cell receptor beta chains were read from a single sample in a study of blood T cells in healthy people across ages. TCRdb redid the calling of the 5' RACE reads with MiXCR, one entry per CDR3 protein. The table lists 1,500,000 or so distinct CDR3 sequences, roughly 43% of them singletons. Sequencing used blood. These receptors all come from a woman between 18 and 30 years old in good health. CDR3s include the opening cysteine and the closing phenylalanine or tryptophan. D genes are given only for firm matches. Only part of the rows carry a size: once, few, many, or a class if the clone is expanded.

clone_size: NA
d_call: TRBD2
v_call: TRBV6-5
j_call: TRBJ2-7
cdr3_aa: CASRPRLAGVYEQYF
cdr3_nt: TGTGCCAGCAGGCCGAGACTAGCGGGGGTTTACGAGCAGTACTTC

clone_size: NA
d_call: TRBD1
v_call: TRBV7-2
j_call: TRBJ1-2
cdr3_aa: CASSLYAQGAYGYTF
cdr3_nt: TGTGCCAGCAGCTTATATGCTCAGGGGGCCTATGGCTACACCTTC

clone_size: many
d_call: TRBD2
v_call: TRBV4-1
j_call: TRBJ2-7
cdr3_aa: CASSPGLAYEQYF
cdr3_nt: TGTGCCAGCAGCCCGGGACTAGCCTACGAGCAGTACTTC

clone_size: few
d_call: TRBD1
v_call: TRBV30
j_call: TRBJ1-2
cdr3_aa: CAWIDRAMFGYTF
cdr3_nt: TGTGCCTGGATTGACAGGGCTATGTTTGGCTACACCTTC

clone_size: few
d_call: TRBD1
v_call: TRBV11-2
j_call: TRBJ1-1
cdr3_aa: CASSPWGDRGFRNTEAFF
cdr3_nt: TGTGCCAGCAGCCCATGGGGGGACAGGGGATTTAGGAACACTGAAGCTTTCTTT

clone_size: NA
d_call: TRBD2
v_call: TRBV7-9
j_call: TRBJ2-7
cdr3_aa: CAGETSGRPYEQYF
cdr3_nt: TGTGCCGGCGAGACTAGCGGTCGCCCCTACGAGCAGTACTTC

clone_size: NA
d_call: NA
v_call: TRBV29-1
j_call: TRBJ2-2
cdr3_aa: CSVGFVEGGTGELFF
cdr3_nt: TGCAGCGTGGGGTTCGTCGAGGGGGGGACCGGGGAGCTGTTTTTT

clone_size: NA
d_call: TRBD2
v_call: TRBV7-3
j_call: TRBJ2-3
cdr3_aa: CASSLSLAGATDTQYF
cdr3_nt: TGTGCCAGCAGCTTATCGCTAGCGGGAGCCACAGATACGCAGTATTTT

clone_size: NA
d_call: NA
v_call: TRBV28
j_call: TRBJ2-1
cdr3_aa: CASSYPSRHEQFF
cdr3_nt: TGTGCCAGCAGTTACCCAAGTCGACATGAGCAGTTCTTC

clone_size: NA
d_call: TRBD1
v_call: TRBV7-2
j_call: TRBJ1-2
cdr3_aa: CASSLRGQGRGYTF
cdr3_nt: TGTGCCAGCAGCTTAAGGGGACAGGGACGTGGCTACACCTTC

clone_size: few
d_call: NA
v_call: TRBV6-5
j_call: TRBJ1-1
cdr3_aa: CASSNNREGVDTEAFF
cdr3_nt: TGTGCCAGCAGTAATAACAGGGAGGGGGTGGACACTGAAGCTTTCTTT

clone_size: NA
d_call: TRBD1
v_call: TRBV12-3/TRBV12-4
j_call: TRBJ1-5
cdr3_aa: CASSLDGQGAFGNQPQHF
cdr3_nt: TGTGCCAGCAGTTTAGACGGACAGGGGGCGTTCGGCAATCAGCCCCAGCATTTT

clone_size: many
d_call: NA
v_call: TRBV9
j_call: TRBJ2-1
cdr3_aa: CASATQGLNNEQFF
cdr3_nt: TGTGCCAGTGCAACGCAGGGGCTAAACAATGAGCAGTTCTTC

clone_size: few
d_call: NA
v_call: TRBV20-1
j_call: TRBJ2-1
cdr3_aa: CSARADVADEQFF
cdr3_nt: TGCAGTGCTAGAGCGGACGTAGCCGATGAGCAGTTCTTC

clone_size: NA
d_call: TRBD1
v_call: TRBV28
j_call: TRBJ2-7
cdr3_aa: CASRTAGTGSYEQYF
cdr3_nt: TGTGCCAGCAGGACCGCCGGGACAGGTTCCTACGAGCAGTACTTC

clone_size: many
d_call: NA
v_call: TRBV2
j_call: TRBJ2-3
cdr3_aa: CASSSGTGSTDTQYF
cdr3_nt: TGTGCCAGCAGTTCCGGGACCGGGAGCACAGATACGCAGTATTTT

clone_size: few
d_call: TRBD2
v_call: TRBV7-9
j_call: TRBJ2-1
cdr3_aa: CASSFPGGPPNEQFF
cdr3_nt: TGTGCCAGCAGCTTCCCGGGAGGGCCTCCGAATGAGCAGTTCTTC

clone_size: few
d_call: TRBD1
v_call: TRBV29-1
j_call: TRBJ1-1
cdr3_aa: CSVTQGASTEAFF
cdr3_nt: TGCAGCGTGACCCAGGGGGCGAGTACTGAAGCTTTCTTT

clone_size: NA
d_call: TRBD1
v_call: TRBV5-5
j_call: TRBJ1-1
cdr3_aa: CASSFSTRTGSTEAFF
cdr3_nt: TGTGCCAGCAGCTTTTCTACCCGGACAGGCTCCACTGAAGCTTTCTTT

clone_size: NA
d_call: TRBD2
v_call: TRBV6-5
j_call: TRBJ2-7
cdr3_aa: CASTPDGRPYEQYF
cdr3_nt: TGTGCCAGCACTCCTGACGGGAGGCCTTACGAGCAGTACTTC

clone_size: NA
d_call: NA
v_call: TRBV6-5
j_call: TRBJ1-6
cdr3_aa: CASSDGEDSPLHF
cdr3_nt: TGTGCCAGCAGTGATGGGGAAGATTCACCCCTCCACTTT

clone_size: NA
d_call: TRBD1
v_call: TRBV9
j_call: TRBJ2-5
cdr3_aa: CASSVGQGKETQYF
cdr3_nt: TGTGCCAGCAGCGTGGGACAGGGAAAAGAGACCCAGTACTTC

clone_size: NA
d_call: TRBD2
v_call: TRBV12-3/TRBV12-4
j_call: TRBJ2-1
cdr3_aa: CASSLGTSGFPYNEQFF
cdr3_nt: TGTGCCAGCAGCCTAGGGACTAGCGGCTTCCCCTACAATGAGCAGTTCTTC

clone_size: NA
d_call: NA
v_call: TRBV28
j_call: TRBJ1-2
cdr3_aa: CASSSRFVSGPNYGYTF
cdr3_nt: TGTGCCAGCAGTTCGCGTTTTGTCTCGGGCCCTAACTATGGCTACACCTTC

clone_size: NA
d_call: NA
v_call: TRBV7-9
j_call: TRBJ1-3
cdr3_aa: CASSSWAESSGNTIYF
cdr3_nt: TGTGCCAGCAGCTCTTGGGCGGAGAGCTCTGGAAACACCATATATTTT